This is a list of T cell receptor beta chains from one sample in a study of blood T cell repertoires in COVID-19. Some clones are missing from TCRdb's copy, which holds only in-frame ones; the method was immunoSEQ multiplex PCR. The table includes 200,000 to 250,000 clones, about 80% detected once. Sequencing was done on a sample of peripheral blood. These TCRs come from a woman aged 50 to 60 with acute or convalescent COVID-19. CDR3s include the opening cysteine and the closing phenylalanine or tryptophan. A D gene is named only where the DNA matches it firmly. Size values are once, few and many counts, or a class for expanded clones, and some rows have none.

-	TRBD1	TRBV6-1	TRBJ2-7	TGTGCCAGCAGTGAATTTTCGACAGGGACCGAGCAGTACTTC	CASSEFSTGTEQYF
-	-	TRBV12-3/TRBV12-4	TRBJ1-1	TGTGCCAGCAGTTCCCCCGGGATAGCTGAAGCTTTCTTT	CASSSPGIAEAFF
-	TRBD2	TRBV19	TRBJ2-1	TGTGCCAGTAGTATACAGGTGTTCGCTAGCGGGAGGTTAAATGAGCAGTTCTTC	CASSIQVFASGRLNEQFF
-	TRBD1	TRBV3-1/TRBV3-2	TRBJ2-1	TGTGCCAGCAGCCGGGGACAGGGTATGCCCAATGAGCAGTTCTTC	CASSRGQGMPNEQFF
-	-	TRBV28	TRBJ1-4	TGTGCCAGCACCTTGACAGCAACTAATGAAAAACTGTTTTTT	CASTLTATNEKLFF
-	-	TRBV2	TRBJ2-1	TGTGCCAGCGGCCGATCTAGTGATGAGCAGTTCTTC	CASGRSSDEQFF
-	TRBD1	TRBV7-8	TRBJ1-4	TGTGCCAGCAGCTTAGTAGGGGGCGGGGAAAAACTGTTTTTT	CASSLVGGGEKLFF
-	-	TRBV7-6	TRBJ2-6	TGTGCCAGCAGCTTAAGTCCGGGTAAGCCTGGGGCCAACGTCCTGACTTTC	CASSLSPGKPGANVLTF
-	TRBD2	TRBV7-9	TRBJ2-3	TGTGCCAGCAGCTTAGAAGCGGGGATGTTAATAAATACGCAGTATTTT	CASSLEAGMLINTQYF
-	-	TRBV28	TRBJ1-3	TGTGCCAGCAACCAGGAAGCTGGAAACACCATATATTTT	CASNQEAGNTIYF
once	TRBD1	TRBV9	TRBJ2-7	TGTGCCAGCAGCGTTCTCCGGGACAGACTAAAACTTTTTTACGAGCAGTACTTC	CASSVLRDRLKLFYEQYF
few	TRBD2	TRBV5-8	TRBJ2-7	TGTGCCAGCAGCTTGAAAAGCGGGAGCTCCTACGAGCAGTACTTC	CASSLKSGSSYEQYF
-	TRBD1	TRBV4-3	TRBJ1-2	TGCGCCAGCAGCACACAGGGGAAGGGCTACACCTTC	CASSTQGKGYTF
-	-	TRBV2	TRBJ2-2	TGTGCCAGCAGGTTATCCGGGGAGCTGTTTTTT	CASRLSGELFF
-	-	TRBV28	TRBJ1-1	TGTGCCAGCAGTTTTAGCTTGAACACTGAAGCTTTCTTT	CASSFSLNTEAFF
-	TRBD1	TRBV6-2/TRBV6-3	TRBJ1-5	TGTGCCAGCAGTTTGGGACAGGGGGCCGGGGGCAATCAGCCCCAGCATTTT	CASSLGQGAGGNQPQHF
-	-	TRBV28	TRBJ1-2	TGTGCCAGCAGTGACAGTACTAACTATGGCTACACCTTC	CASSDSTNYGYTF
-	-	TRBV15	TRBJ1-2	TGTGCCACCAGCAGTGACGGTTCGGGACTCTATGGCTACACCTTC	CATSSDGSGLYGYTF
few	-	TRBV19	TRBJ1-6	TGTGCCAGCAAGGGGCTCTCAAATTCACCCCTCCACTTT	CASKGLSNSPLHF
-	TRBD1	TRBV6-2/TRBV6-3	TRBJ2-7	TGTGCCAGCAGTAGGGCCGGACAGGCCAGCTCCTACGAGCAGTACTTC	CASSRAGQASSYEQYF
-	-	TRBV24-1	TRBJ2-5	TGTGCCACCAGTGATACAGGGTATGTGGAGACCCAGTACTTC	CATSDTGYVETQYF
-	-	TRBV27	TRBJ2-3	TGTGCCAGCAGTCGGAATCGACAGTCCTCTAGCACAGATACGCAGTATTTT	CASSRNRQSSSTDTQYF
-	-	TRBV30	TRBJ2-3	TGTGCCTGGAGTGTAACTGATACGCAGTATTTT	CAWSVTDTQYF
few	-	TRBV2	TRBJ2-6	TGTGCCAGCAGTCCGCATCGAACAGGTGGGGACGGGAGTCCTGGGGCCAACGTCCTGACTTTC	CASSPHRTGGDGSPGANVLTF
-	TRBD1	TRBV28	TRBJ1-6	TGTGCCAGCAGTGTGCCGGGACAGGGGGCATCACCCCTCCACTTT	CASSVPGQGASPLHF
once	TRBD1	TRBV9	TRBJ1-2	TGTGCCAGCAGCGTAGCAGGGACAGGGGAAGGCTACACCTTC	CASSVAGTGEGYTF
-	-	TRBV27	TRBJ1-6	TGTGCCAGCAGCGGACAGAGGCAATCACCCCTCCACTTT	CASSGQRQSPLHF
-	-	TRBV7-2	TRBJ1-1	TGTGCCAGCAGCCAATCCGGGGGGTCTGAAGCTTTCTTT	CASSQSGGSEAFF
once	TRBD1	TRBV4-1	TRBJ2-2	TGCGCCAGCAGCCAGGACCGGGACAGGGGAAAAACCGGGGAGCTGTTTTTT	CASSQDRDRGKTGELFF
-	-	TRBV4-1	TRBJ2-6	TGCGCCAGCAGCCCCGCCTCAGGCTCTGGGGCCAACGTCCTGACTTTC	CASSPASGSGANVLTF
-	-	TRBV11-3	TRBJ2-3	TGTGCCAGCAGCGCAAGACTAGGGGTAGCAGATACGCAGTATTTT	CASSARLGVADTQYF
-	TRBD2	TRBV5-8	TRBJ2-1	TGTGCCAGCAGCTTGGGACTAGCGGGGCCCCGGGACAATGAGCAGTTCTTC	CASSLGLAGPRDNEQFF